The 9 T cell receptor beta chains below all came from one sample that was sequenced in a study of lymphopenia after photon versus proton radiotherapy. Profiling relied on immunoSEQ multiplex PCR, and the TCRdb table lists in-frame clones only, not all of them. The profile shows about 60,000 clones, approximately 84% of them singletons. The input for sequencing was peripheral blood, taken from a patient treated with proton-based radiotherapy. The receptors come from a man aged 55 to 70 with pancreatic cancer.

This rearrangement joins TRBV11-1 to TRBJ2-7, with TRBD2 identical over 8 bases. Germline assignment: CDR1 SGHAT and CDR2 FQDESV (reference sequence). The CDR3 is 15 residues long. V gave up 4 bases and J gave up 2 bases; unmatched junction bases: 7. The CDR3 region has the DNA TGTGCCAGCAGCTCCCAGCCAGCGGGAGCCTACGAGCAGTACTTC. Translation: CASSSQPAGAYEQYF.

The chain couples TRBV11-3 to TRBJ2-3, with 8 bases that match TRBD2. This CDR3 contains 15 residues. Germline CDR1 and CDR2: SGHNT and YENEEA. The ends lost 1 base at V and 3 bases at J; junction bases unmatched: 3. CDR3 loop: CASSLAGGRTDTQYF. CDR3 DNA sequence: TGTGCCAGCAGCTTAGCGGGCGGGAGGACAGATACGCAGTATTTT.

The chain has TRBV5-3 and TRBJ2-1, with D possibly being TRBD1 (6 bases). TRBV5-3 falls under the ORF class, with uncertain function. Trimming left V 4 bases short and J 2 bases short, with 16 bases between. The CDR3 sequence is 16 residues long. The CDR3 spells CARSPRTVEPYNEQFF. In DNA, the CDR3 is TGTGCCAGAAGCCCCCGGACAGTAGAACCCTACAATGAGCAGTTCTTC.

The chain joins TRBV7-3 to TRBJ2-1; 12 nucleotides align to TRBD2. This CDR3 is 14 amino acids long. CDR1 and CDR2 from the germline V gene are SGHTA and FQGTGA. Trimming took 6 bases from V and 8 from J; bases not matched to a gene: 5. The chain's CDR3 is CASSSTSGSHEQFF. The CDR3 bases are TGTGCCAGCAGTTCGACTAGCGGGAGTCATGAGCAGTTCTTC.

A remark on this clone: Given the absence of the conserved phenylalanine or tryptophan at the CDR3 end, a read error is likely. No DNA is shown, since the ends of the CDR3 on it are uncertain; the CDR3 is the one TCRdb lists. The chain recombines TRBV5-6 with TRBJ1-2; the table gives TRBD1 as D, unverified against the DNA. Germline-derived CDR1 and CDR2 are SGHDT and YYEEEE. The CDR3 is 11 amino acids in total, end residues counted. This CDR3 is CASSPDSHTDP.

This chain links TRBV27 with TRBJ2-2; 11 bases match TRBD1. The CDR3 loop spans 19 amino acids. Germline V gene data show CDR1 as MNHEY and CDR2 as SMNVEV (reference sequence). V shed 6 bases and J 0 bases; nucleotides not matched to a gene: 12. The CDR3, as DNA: TGTGCCAGCAGGGACAGGGGGCCCTCGATGAGACCGAACACCGGGGAGCTGTTTTTT. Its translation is CASRDRGPSMRPNTGELFF.

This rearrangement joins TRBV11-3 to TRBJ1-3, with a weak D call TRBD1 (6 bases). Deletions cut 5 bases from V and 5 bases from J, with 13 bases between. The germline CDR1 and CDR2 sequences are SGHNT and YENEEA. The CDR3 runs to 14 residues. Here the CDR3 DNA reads TGTGCCAGCAGCACCAGAGGGGGTCGAAACACCATATATTTT. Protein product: CASSTRGGRNTIYF. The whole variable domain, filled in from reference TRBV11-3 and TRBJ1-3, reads EAGVVQSPRYKIIEKKQPVAFWCNPISGHNTLYWYLQNLGQGPELLIRYENEEAVDDSQLPKDRFSAERLKGVDSTLKIQPAELGDSAVYLCASSTRGGRNTIYFGEGSWLTVV.

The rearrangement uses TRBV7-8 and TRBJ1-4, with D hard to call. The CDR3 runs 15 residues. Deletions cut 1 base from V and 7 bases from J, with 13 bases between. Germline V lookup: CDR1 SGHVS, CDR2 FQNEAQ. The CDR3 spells CASSLVGVPSEKLFF. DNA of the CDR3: TGTGCCAGCAGCTTAGTAGGAGTACCTAGTGAAAAACTGTTTTTT.

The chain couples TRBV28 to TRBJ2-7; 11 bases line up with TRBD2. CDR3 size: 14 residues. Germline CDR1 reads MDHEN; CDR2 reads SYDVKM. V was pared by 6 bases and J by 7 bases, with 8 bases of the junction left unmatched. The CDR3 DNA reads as TGTGCCAGCAGCCCGGGACTAGCGGTTAGGGAGCAGTACTTC. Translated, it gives CASSPGLAVREQYF.